This entry is about one T cell receptor (beta chain). The data originate from a study of blood T cells in healthy people across ages. For the second PCR, which ran for roughly 7 to 11 cycles, a sample-barcoded 5' primer and a J-beta primer mix were used. TCRdb re-derived calls from the 5' RACE reads in MiXCR, one entry per CDR3 protein. The sample includes roughly 1,500,000 distinct CDR3 sequences, approximately 38% of them seen just once. This TCR came from a woman aged 18-29 years in good health. Material for sequencing was blood.

CDR3 sequence: CATSIQGANQPQHF. The CDR3 DNA follows: TGTGCCACCAGCATCCAGGGTGCCAATCAGCCCCAGCATTTT. The chain recombines TRBV28 with TRBJ1-5; D possibly corresponds to TRBD1 (5 bases). Germline values: CDR1 MDHEN, CDR2 SYDVKM. There are 14 residues in the CDR3. V lost 10 bases and J lost 3, with 16 bases in between. The full variable domain, rest sourced from reference TRBV28 and TRBJ1-5, is DVKVTQSSRYLVKRTGEKVFLECVQDMDHENMFWYRQDPGLGLRLIYFSYDVKMKEKGDIPEGYSVSREKKERFSLILESASTNQTSMYLCATSIQGANQPQHFGDGTRLSIL.